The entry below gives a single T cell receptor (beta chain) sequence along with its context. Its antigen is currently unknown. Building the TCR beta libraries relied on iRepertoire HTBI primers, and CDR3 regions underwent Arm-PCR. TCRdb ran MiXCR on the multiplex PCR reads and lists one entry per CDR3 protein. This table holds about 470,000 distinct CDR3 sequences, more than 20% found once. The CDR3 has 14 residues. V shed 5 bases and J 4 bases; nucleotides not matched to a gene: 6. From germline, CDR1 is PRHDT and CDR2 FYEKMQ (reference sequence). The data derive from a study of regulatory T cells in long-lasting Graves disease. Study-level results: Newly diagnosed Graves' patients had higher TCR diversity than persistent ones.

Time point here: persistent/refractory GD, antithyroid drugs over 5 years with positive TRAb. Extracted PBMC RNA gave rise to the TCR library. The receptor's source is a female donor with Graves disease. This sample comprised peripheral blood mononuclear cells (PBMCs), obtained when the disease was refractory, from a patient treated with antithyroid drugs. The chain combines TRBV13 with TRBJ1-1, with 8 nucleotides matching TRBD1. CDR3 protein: CASSPGGSVTEAFF. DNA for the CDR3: TGTGCCAGCAGCCCAGGGGGCTCAGTCACTGAAGCTTTCTTT.